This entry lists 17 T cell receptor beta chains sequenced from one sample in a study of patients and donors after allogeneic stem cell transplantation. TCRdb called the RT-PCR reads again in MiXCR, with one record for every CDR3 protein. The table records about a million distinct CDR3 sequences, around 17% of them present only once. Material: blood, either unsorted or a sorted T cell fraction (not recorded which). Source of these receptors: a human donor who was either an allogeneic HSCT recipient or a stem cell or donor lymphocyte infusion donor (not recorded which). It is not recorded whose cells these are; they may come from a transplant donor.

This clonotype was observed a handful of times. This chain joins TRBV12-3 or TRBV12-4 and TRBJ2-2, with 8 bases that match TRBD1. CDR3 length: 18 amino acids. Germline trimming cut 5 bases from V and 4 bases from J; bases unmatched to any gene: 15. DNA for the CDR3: TGTGCCAGCAGTAACCCCCACGGACAGGGCATTGGCACCGGGGAGCTGTTTTTT. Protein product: CASSNPHGQGIGTGELFF.

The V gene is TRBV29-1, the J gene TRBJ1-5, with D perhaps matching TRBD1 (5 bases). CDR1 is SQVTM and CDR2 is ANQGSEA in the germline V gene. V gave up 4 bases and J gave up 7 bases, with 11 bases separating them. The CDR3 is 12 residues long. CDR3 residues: CSVGAGYQPQHF. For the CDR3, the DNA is TGCAGCGTTGGGGCAGGGTACCAGCCCCAGCATTTT.

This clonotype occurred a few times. CDR3 sequence: CASSPVEVYGSPLHF. Written as DNA, the CDR3 is TGTGCCAGCAGTCCGGTCGAGGTTTACGGCTCACCCCTCCACTTT. The chain recombines TRBV12-3 or TRBV12-4 with TRBJ1-6; D gene ambiguous. The CDR3 totals 15 residues. Between the trimmed V and J ends, which lost 5 bases and 10 bases, there was a span of 18 bases.

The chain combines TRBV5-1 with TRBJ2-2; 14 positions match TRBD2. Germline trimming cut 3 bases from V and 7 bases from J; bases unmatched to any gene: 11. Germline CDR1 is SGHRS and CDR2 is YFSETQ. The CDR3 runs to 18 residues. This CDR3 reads CASSSGLAGGAAGGELFF. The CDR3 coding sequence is TGCGCCAGCAGCTCAGGACTAGCGGGAGGCGCTGCGGGCGGGGAGCTGTTTTTT.

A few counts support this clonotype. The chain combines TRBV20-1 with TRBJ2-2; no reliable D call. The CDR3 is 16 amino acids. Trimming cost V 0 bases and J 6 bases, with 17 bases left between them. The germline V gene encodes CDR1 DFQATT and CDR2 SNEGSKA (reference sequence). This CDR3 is CSARDGNIPSSGELFF. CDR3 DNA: TGCAGTGCTAGAGATGGTAACATCCCTTCTTCCGGGGAGCTGTTTTTT.

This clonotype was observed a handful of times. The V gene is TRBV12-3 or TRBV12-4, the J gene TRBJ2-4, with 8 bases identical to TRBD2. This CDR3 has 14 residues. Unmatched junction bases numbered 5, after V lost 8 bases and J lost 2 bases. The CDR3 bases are TGTGCCAGCCAGAGCGGGGGCTCCAAAAACATTCAGTACTTC. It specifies CASQSGGSKNIQYF.

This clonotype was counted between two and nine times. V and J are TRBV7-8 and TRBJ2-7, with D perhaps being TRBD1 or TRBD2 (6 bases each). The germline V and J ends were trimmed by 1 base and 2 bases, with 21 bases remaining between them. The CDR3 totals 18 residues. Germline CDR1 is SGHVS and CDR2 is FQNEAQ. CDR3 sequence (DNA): TGTGCCAGCAGCTTAGAGGCCATATGGGGGGCGCACCCCTACGAGCAGTACTTC. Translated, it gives CASSLEAIWGAHPYEQYF.

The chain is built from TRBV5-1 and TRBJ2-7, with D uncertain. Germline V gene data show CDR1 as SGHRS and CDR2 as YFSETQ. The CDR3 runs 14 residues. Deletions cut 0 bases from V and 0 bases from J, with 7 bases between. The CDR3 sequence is CASSLEVTSYEQYF. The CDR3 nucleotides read TGCGCCAGCAGCTTGGAGGTCACCTCCTACGAGCAGTACTTC.

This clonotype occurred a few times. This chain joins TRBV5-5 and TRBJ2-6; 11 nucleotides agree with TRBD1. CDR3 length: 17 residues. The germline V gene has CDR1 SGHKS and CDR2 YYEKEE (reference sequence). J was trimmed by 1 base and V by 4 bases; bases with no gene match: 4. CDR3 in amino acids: CASSVGQGASGANVLTF. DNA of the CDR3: TGTGCCAGCAGCGTTGGACAGGGGGCTTCTGGGGCCAACGTCCTGACTTTC.

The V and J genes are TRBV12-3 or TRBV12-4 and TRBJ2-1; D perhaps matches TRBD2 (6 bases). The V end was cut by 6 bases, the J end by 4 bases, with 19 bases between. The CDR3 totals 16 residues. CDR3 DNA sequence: TGTGCCAGCAGCTTTGTTTCTGGCGGGATGTACAATGAGCAGTTCTTC. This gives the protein CASSFVSGGMYNEQFF.

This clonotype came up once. The CDR3 protein is CASSEDALAGQYQETQYF. The CDR3 DNA reads TGTGCCAGCAGTGAAGATGCGCTAGCGGGGCAGTACCAAGAGACCCAGTACTTC. This chain uses TRBV2 with TRBJ2-5; 9 nucleotides agree with TRBD2. From germline, CDR1 is SNHLY and CDR2 FYNNEI. The length of the CDR3 is 18 residues. J lost 0 bases, V lost 1 base, and 9 bases had no gene match.

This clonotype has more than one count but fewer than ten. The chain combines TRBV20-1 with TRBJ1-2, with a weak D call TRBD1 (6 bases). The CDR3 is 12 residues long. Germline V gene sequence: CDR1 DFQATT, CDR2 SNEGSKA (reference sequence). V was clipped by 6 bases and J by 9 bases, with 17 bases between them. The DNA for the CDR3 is TGCAGTGCCTCTAAACGGCGGGACAGCTACACCTTC. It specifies CSASKRRDSYTF.

CDR3 amino acids: CASSHGTSGGVETQYF. The CDR3 DNA follows: TGTGCCAGCAGTCACGGGACTAGCGGAGGGGTAGAAACGCAGTATTTT. This chain uses TRBV6-2 or TRBV6-3 with TRBJ2-3; 11 bases are shared with TRBD2. With V trimmed by 5 bases and J by 9 bases, 13 bases remained unmatched. Germline-derived CDR1 and CDR2 are MNHEY and SVGEGT. The CDR3 loop spans 16 amino acids.

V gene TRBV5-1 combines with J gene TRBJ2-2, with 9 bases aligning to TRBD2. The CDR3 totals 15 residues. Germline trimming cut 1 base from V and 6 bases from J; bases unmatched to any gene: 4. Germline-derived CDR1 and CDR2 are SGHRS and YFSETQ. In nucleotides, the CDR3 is TGCGCCAGCAGCTTGCGTAGCGGGAGTTCCGGGGAGCTGTTTTTT. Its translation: CASSLRSGSSGELFF. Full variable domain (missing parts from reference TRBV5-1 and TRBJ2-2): KAGVTQTPRYLIKTRGQQVTLSCSPISGHRSVSWYQQTPGQGLQFLFEYFSETQRNKGNFPGRFSGRQFSNSRSEMNVSTLELGDSALYLCASSLRSGSSGELFFGEGSRLTVL.

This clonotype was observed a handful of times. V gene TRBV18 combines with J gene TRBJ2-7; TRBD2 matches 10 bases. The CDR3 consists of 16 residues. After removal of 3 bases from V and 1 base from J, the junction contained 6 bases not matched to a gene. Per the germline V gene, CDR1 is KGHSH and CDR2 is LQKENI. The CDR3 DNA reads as TGTGCCAGCTCACCGCAAACTAGCGGGGAGTCCTACGAGCAGTACTTC. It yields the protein CASSPQTSGESYEQYF.

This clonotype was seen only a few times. The CDR3 protein is CASSLGTPMNTEAFF. The CDR3 DNA sequence: TGTGCCAGCAGCTTAGGGACACCCATGAACACTGAAGCTTTCTTT. The chain combines TRBV7-9 with TRBJ1-1; possible D gene TRBD1, 5 bases. Germline V gene sequence: CDR1 SEHNR, CDR2 FQNEAQ (reference sequence). Trimming took 1 base from V and 0 from J, leaving 9 bases between them. CDR3 length: 15 amino acids.

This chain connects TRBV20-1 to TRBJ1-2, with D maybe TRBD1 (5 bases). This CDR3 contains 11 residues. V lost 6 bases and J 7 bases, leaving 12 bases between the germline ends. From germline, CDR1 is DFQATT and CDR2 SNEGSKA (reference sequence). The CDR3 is CSAGPDSGYTF. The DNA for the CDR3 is TGCAGTGCGGGCCCAGACAGTGGCTACACCTTC.